Listed below are T cell receptor beta chains from one sample, sequenced in a study of T cell repertoires in cytomegalovirus infection. TCRdb re-derived calls from the reads in MiXCR, one entry per CDR3 protein. The repertoire holds roughly 990,000 distinct CDR3 sequences, with 31% as singletons. These receptors' antigens are unknown. Sequencing was performed on cultured CD8+ T cells from PBMCs, taken from culture after CMV antigen stimulation. These receptors all stem from a human donor in good health (CMV status not recorded). Some clones in this sample may be carry-over from other donors' samples. Each CDR3 is given with its conserved first and last residue. The order of the fields is clone size, D gene, V gene, J gene, CDR3 DNA, CDR3 protein. A D gene is named only where the DNA matches it firmly. Clone sizes are given selectively: once, few, many, or a class where the clone is expanded.

abundance: many; d_gene: NA; v_gene: TRBV19; j_gene: TRBJ2-5; CDR3nt: TGTGCCAGTAGCGATGGGACCCAGTACTTC; CDR3aa: CASSDGTQYF
abundance: NA; d_gene: NA; v_gene: TRBV7-7; j_gene: TRBJ2-7; CDR3nt: TGTGCTAGCAGCCCAAGACGGGGCTCCTACGAGCAGTACTTC; CDR3aa: CASSPRRGSYEQYF
abundance: few; d_gene: NA; v_gene: TRBV6-2/TRBV6-3; j_gene: TRBJ2-2; CDR3nt: TGTGCTATCCGTGGGACTGGGCTCCCCGGGGAGCTGTTTTTT; CDR3aa: CAIRGTGLPGELFF
abundance: NA; d_gene: TRBD2; v_gene: TRBV19; j_gene: TRBJ2-3; CDR3nt: TGTGCCAGTAGGGGAGCGGGGGGGATTGTGGATACGCAGTATTTT; CDR3aa: CASRGAGGIVDTQYF
abundance: NA; d_gene: TRBD2; v_gene: TRBV7-8; j_gene: TRBJ2-3; CDR3nt: TGTGCCAGCATCGAAACTAGCGGGGCTCAAGATACGCAGTATTTT; CDR3aa: CASIETSGAQDTQYF
abundance: NA; d_gene: NA; v_gene: TRBV20-1; j_gene: TRBJ2-2; CDR3nt: TGCAGTGCTAGGGAGGCGAACACCGGGGAGCTGTTTTTT; CDR3aa: CSAREANTGELFF
abundance: few; d_gene: TRBD2; v_gene: TRBV4-3; j_gene: TRBJ2-3; CDR3nt: TGCGCCAGCAGCCCCATGCTAGCGGGGTACACAGATACGCAGTATTTT; CDR3aa: CASSPMLAGYTDTQYF
abundance: many; d_gene: TRBD2; v_gene: TRBV7-2; j_gene: TRBJ2-5; CDR3nt: TGTGCCAGCTCCTTAGGACTAGCGCTTCAAGAGACCCAGTACTTC; CDR3aa: CASSLGLALQETQYF
abundance: NA; d_gene: NA; v_gene: TRBV19; j_gene: TRBJ1-1; CDR3nt: TGTGCCAGTAGTCCCCAGAACGGGTTGGGAGCTTTCTTT; CDR3aa: CASSPQNGLGAFF
abundance: NA; d_gene: NA; v_gene: TRBV6-6; j_gene: TRBJ2-2; CDR3nt: TGTGCCAGCAGTTACTCGCTTGGATTAGGGCAGACGAACACCGGGGAGCTGTTTTTT; CDR3aa: CASSYSLGLGQTNTGELFF
abundance: NA; d_gene: TRBD1; v_gene: TRBV27; j_gene: TRBJ1-1; CDR3nt: TGTGTCAGCAGCTACCTTCCGGGACAGGCCAACACTGAAGCTTTCTTT; CDR3aa: CVSSYLPGQANTEAFF
abundance: NA; d_gene: NA; v_gene: TRBV27; j_gene: TRBJ2-3; CDR3nt: TGTGCCAGCAGCCTAATATCAATGGGGTTGAGCACAGATACGCAGTATTTT; CDR3aa: CASSLISMGLSTDTQYF
abundance: NA; d_gene: NA; v_gene: TRBV25-1; j_gene: TRBJ2-1; CDR3nt: TGTGCCAGCAGTGTCGATCGGCAGGGTGGCCAGTTCTTC; CDR3aa: CASSVDRQGGQFF
abundance: NA; d_gene: NA; v_gene: TRBV6-8; j_gene: TRBJ2-1; CDR3nt: TGTGCCAGCACCTCAGGCGTGAGCTCCTACAATGAGCAGTTCTTC; CDR3aa: CASTSGVSSYNEQFF
abundance: few; d_gene: NA; v_gene: TRBV5-5; j_gene: TRBJ1-5; CDR3nt: TGTGCCAGCAGCTTGGGAGGGGAGACTCAGCCCCAGCATTTT; CDR3aa: CASSLGGETQPQHF
abundance: NA; d_gene: NA; v_gene: TRBV7-9; j_gene: TRBJ1-5; CDR3nt: TGTGCCAGCAGCGGGGGAGTTACAGGGTTCAATCAGCCCCAGCATTTT; CDR3aa: CASSGGVTGFNQPQHF
abundance: few; d_gene: NA; v_gene: TRBV12-3/TRBV12-4; j_gene: TRBJ1-1; CDR3nt: TGTGCCAGCAGTTTTAGGTTGGAGGGAGACATGAACACTGAAGCTTTCTTT; CDR3aa: CASSFRLEGDMNTEAFF
abundance: NA; d_gene: NA; v_gene: TRBV6-2/TRBV6-3; j_gene: TRBJ1-1; CDR3nt: TGTGCCACTGGGTGGGGAACTGAAGCTTTCTTT; CDR3aa: CATGWGTEAFF